These T cell receptor beta chains were read from a single sample in a study of beta chain features in type 1 diabetes. The data were produced by immunoSEQ multiplex PCR, yet TCRdb's version contains in-frame clones alone and is incomplete. The table lists more than 300,000 clones, around 12% of them singletons. The specimen was naive CD4+ T cells from blood. Receptors were obtained from a man aged 18 to 29 in good health. Each CDR3 is given with its conserved first and last residue. The D gene is left open where the match is weak. Size is stated for part of the rows, as once, few or many counts, or as a class when the clone is expanded.

d_call,clone_size,v_call,j_call,cdr3_aa,cdr3_nt
.,.,TRBV15,TRBJ2-6,CATSRDHWESSGANVLTF,TGTGCCACCAGCAGAGATCATTGGGAGAGCTCTGGGGCCAACGTCCTGACTTTC
TRBD2,.,TRBV4-3,TRBJ2-1,CASRQIGTSAYNEQFF,TGCGCCAGCAGACAGATTGGGACTAGCGCTTACAATGAGCAGTTCTTC
TRBD1,.,TRBV11-1,TRBJ1-2,CASSPRDRVFGYTF,TGTGCCAGCAGCCCGCGGGACAGGGTTTTCGGCTACACCTTC
TRBD1,.,TRBV30,TRBJ1-2,CAWSVQGARYGYTF,TGTGCCTGGAGTGTCCAGGGGGCGCGTTATGGCTACACCTTC
.,.,TRBV9,TRBJ1-1,CASSARTLNTEAFF,TGTGCCAGCAGCGCGAGAACGTTGAACACTGAAGCTTTCTTT
TRBD2,few,TRBV7-2,TRBJ2-1,CASSLVRGTRIGGNEQFF,TGTGCCAGCAGCTTAGTTCGGGGGACTAGGATTGGTGGTAATGAGCAGTTCTTC
.,few,TRBV2,TRBJ1-2,CASKEGVAYGYTF,TGTGCCAGCAAGGAGGGAGTGGCCTATGGCTACACCTTC
TRBD2,few,TRBV30,TRBJ2-5,CAWSGGTSGGPAGVETQYF,TGTGCCTGGAGTGGGGGGACTAGCGGGGGACCCGCCGGGGTCGAGACCCAGTACTTC
TRBD2,.,TRBV7-6,TRBJ2-1,CASSFGTSGDNEQFF,TGTGCCAGCAGCTTCGGGACTAGTGGCGACAATGAGCAGTTCTTC
.,.,TRBV7-2,TRBJ2-1,CASSLVGANEQFF,TGTGCCAGCAGCTTAGTAGGGGCCAATGAGCAGTTCTTC
TRBD1,.,TRBV29-1,TRBJ1-1,CSAKNRGTEAFF,TGCAGCGCCAAAAACAGGGGTACTGAAGCTTTCTTT
.,.,TRBV7-8,TRBJ1-2,CASSHGQPITNYGYTF,TGTGCCAGCAGCCACGGACAGCCCATCACTAACTATGGCTACACCTTC
TRBD1,.,TRBV6-5,TRBJ1-2,CASSYAGQGGGGYTF,TGTGCCAGCAGTTACGCGGGACAGGGGGGAGGTGGCTACACCTTC
TRBD1,.,TRBV9,TRBJ2-7,CASSPTGTGGYEQYF,TGTGCCAGCAGTCCGACCGGGACAGGGGGCTACGAGCAGTACTTC
.,few,TRBV4-3,TRBJ1-2,CASSQEAHLLGRHGYTF,TGCGCCAGCAGCCAAGAAGCTCATTTGCTGGGGCGTCATGGCTACACCTTC
.,few,TRBV18,TRBJ1-1,CASSPREGTNTEAFF,TGTGCCAGCTCACCACGCGAGGGTACGAACACTGAAGCTTTCTTT
.,few,TRBV29-1,TRBJ2-1,CSAIYFPDEQFF,TGCAGCGCGATATACTTCCCGGATGAGCAGTTCTTC
.,once,TRBV7-2,TRBJ1-1,CASTPPRVLNTEAFF,TGTGCCAGCACCCCCCCCCGGGTCTTGAACACTGAAGCTTTCTTT
.,.,TRBV10-3,TRBJ1-5,CAIKGTQGNQPQHF,TGTGCCATCAAAGGTACCCAGGGAAATCAGCCCCAGCATTTT
.,few,TRBV5-1,TRBJ1-1,CASRQGNTEAFF,TGCGCCAGCAGACAGGGCAACACTGAAGCTTTCTTT
.,.,TRBV30,TRBJ1-4,CAWSVRGVEKLFF,TGTGCCTGGAGTGTTCGGGGAGTTGAAAAACTGTTTTTT
TRBD1,.,TRBV2,TRBJ1-5,CASSVSGQGGQPQHF,TGTGCCAGCAGTGTATCGGGACAGGGTGGTCAGCCCCAGCATTTT
.,.,TRBV28,TRBJ1-5,CASRETGRDQPQHF,TGTGCCAGCAGGGAAACAGGGCGGGATCAGCCCCAGCATTTT
TRBD1,.,TRBV6-1,TRBJ2-4,CASRGTGKNIQYF,TGTGCCAGCAGGGGGACAGGGAAAAACATTCAGTACTTC
TRBD1,.,TRBV5-8,TRBJ2-2,CASRFTGTGAPGELFF,TGTGCCAGCAGGTTTACCGGGACAGGGGCGCCCGGGGAGCTGTTTTTT
.,.,TRBV21-1,TRBJ1-1,CASSKPPRPGRLNTEAFF,TGTGCCAGCAGCAAACCGCCCCGGCCAGGCAGACTAAACACTGAAGCTTTCTTT
TRBD2,few,TRBV2,TRBJ2-2,CASSEGALAVINTGELFF,TGTGCCAGCAGTGAAGGTGCGCTAGCGGTAATAAACACCGGGGAGCTGTTTTTT
.,few,TRBV19,TRBJ1-1,CASSRWTEAFF,TGTGCCAGTAGTCGGTGGACTGAAGCTTTCTTT
TRBD2,few,TRBV19,TRBJ2-5,CASSARLATETQYF,TGTGCCAGTAGTGCCCGACTAGCGACGGAGACCCAGTACTTC
TRBD2,few,TRBV28,TRBJ2-3,CASRDSGGGTSDTQYF,TGTGCCAGCAGGGACAGCGGGGGAGGTACCTCAGATACGCAGTATTTT
.,many,TRBV10-3,TRBJ2-1,CAISESSSEQFF,TGTGCCATCAGTGAGTCCAGTTCTGAGCAGTTCTTC
TRBD1,few,TRBV25-1,TRBJ1-1,CASSPDRGLNTEAFF,TGTGCCAGCAGCCCAGACAGGGGGCTGAACACTGAAGCTTTCTTT
TRBD1,few,TRBV5-4,TRBJ1-4,CASSRDRGSASEKLFF,TGTGCCAGCAGTCGGGACAGGGGGTCGGCAAGCGAAAAACTGTTTTTT
.,few,TRBV7-9,TRBJ2-2,CASSLGQTSTGELFF,TGTGCCAGCAGCTTAGGTCAAACTAGCACCGGGGAGCTGTTTTTT
TRBD2,few,TRBV30,TRBJ2-7,CAWSGGSTPREQYF,TGTGCCTGGAGTGGCGGGAGTACCCCCCGGGAGCAGTACTTC
.,.,TRBV18,TRBJ1-2,CASSPAGRNYGYTF,TGTGCCAGCTCACCGGCGGGCAGAAACTATGGCTACACCTTC
TRBD1,.,TRBV4-3,TRBJ1-2,CASSQIRDSKYGYTF,TGCGCCAGCAGCCAAATCCGGGACAGCAAATATGGCTACACCTTC
TRBD2,few,TRBV29-1,TRBJ2-5,CSVISGGNQETQYF,TGCAGCGTGATTAGCGGGGGTAACCAAGAGACCCAGTACTTC
TRBD1,few,TRBV5-1,TRBJ2-3,CASSLVGQGLSSTDTQYF,TGCGCCAGCAGCTTGGTTGGACAGGGGTTATCTAGCACAGATACGCAGTATTTT
TRBD1,.,TRBV7-2,TRBJ1-2,CASSSGQNYGYTF,TGTGCCAGCAGCTCGGGACAGAACTATGGCTACACCTTC
TRBD2,few,TRBV19,TRBJ2-5,CASSIGFGTSGPGGTQYF,TGTGCCAGTAGTATCGGTTTCGGGACTAGCGGCCCGGGGGGGACCCAGTACTTC
.,few,TRBV28,TRBJ1-2,CASRPPSAGYTF,TGTGCCAGCAGACCTCCCTCTGCGGGCTACACCTTC
TRBD1,few,TRBV5-4,TRBJ2-1,CASSSPQGRGLNNEQFF,TGTGCCAGCAGCTCCCCGCAGGGTAGGGGGCTCAACAATGAGCAGTTCTTC
.,.,TRBV6-5,TRBJ1-6,CASSRQGKISPLHF,TGTGCCAGCAGTCGGCAGGGGAAGATTTCACCCCTCCACTTT
.,few,TRBV2,TRBJ2-6,CASSVWWGTGANVLTF,TGTGCCAGCAGTGTGTGGTGGGGCACTGGGGCCAACGTCCTGACTTTC
.,.,TRBV2,TRBJ2-1,CASTSGVSEQFF,TGTGCCAGCACCTCCGGAGTGTCCGAGCAGTTCTTC
TRBD1,.,TRBV5-1,TRBJ1-1,CASSFYPTGAQGGSTEAFF,TGCGCCAGCAGCTTTTACCCGACAGGGGCGCAGGGAGGGAGCACTGAAGCTTTCTTT
.,few,TRBV21-1,TRBJ2-2,CASSRRQVCLPLGTGELFF,TGTGCCAGCAGCAGACGACAGGTCTGCTTACCTTTGGGCACCGGGGAGCTGTTTTTT
TRBD1,few,TRBV13,TRBJ2-5,CASSLVGGGETQYF,TGTGCCAGCAGCTTAGTAGGGGGCGGTGAGACCCAGTACTTC